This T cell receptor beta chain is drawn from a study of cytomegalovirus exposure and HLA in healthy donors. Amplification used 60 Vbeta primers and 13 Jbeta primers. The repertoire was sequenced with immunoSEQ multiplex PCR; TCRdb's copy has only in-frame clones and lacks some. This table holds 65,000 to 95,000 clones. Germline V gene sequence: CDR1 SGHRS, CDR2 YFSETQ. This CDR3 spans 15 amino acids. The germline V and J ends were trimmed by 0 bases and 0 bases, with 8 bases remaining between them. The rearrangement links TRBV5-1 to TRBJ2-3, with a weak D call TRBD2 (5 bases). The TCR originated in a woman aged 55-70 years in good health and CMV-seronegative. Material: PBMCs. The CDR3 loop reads CASSLAGKSTDTQYF. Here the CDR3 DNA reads TGCGCCAGCAGCTTGGCCGGGAAGAGCACAGATACGCAGTATTTT.